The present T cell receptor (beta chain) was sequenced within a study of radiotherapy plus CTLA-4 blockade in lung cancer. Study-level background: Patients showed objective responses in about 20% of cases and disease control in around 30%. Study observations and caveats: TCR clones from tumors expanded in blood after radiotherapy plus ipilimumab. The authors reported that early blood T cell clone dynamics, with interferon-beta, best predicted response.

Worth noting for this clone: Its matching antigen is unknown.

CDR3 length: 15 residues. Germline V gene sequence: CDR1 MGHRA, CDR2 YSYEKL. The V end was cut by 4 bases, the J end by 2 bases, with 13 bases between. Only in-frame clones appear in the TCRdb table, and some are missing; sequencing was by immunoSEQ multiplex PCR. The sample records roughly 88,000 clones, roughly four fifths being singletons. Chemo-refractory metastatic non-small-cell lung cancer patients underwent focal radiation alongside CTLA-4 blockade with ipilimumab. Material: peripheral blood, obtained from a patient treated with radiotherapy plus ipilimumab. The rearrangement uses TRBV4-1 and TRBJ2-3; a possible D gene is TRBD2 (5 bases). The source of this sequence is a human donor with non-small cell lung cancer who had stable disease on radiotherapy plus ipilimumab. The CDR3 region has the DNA TGCGCCAGCAGCCCTGAGGGTGCCTCCACAGATACGCAGTATTTT. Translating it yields CASSPEGASTDTQYF.